This T cell receptor (beta chain) stems from a study of OX40 agonist ivuxolimab in advanced cancers. Per germline, CDR1 SGHTS and CDR2 YDEGEE. The V end was cut by 3 bases, the J end by 1 base, with 13 bases between. This CDR3 region has 15 residues. Assay: immunoSEQ multiplex PCR; the TCRdb copy retains only in-frame clones and omits some. Here the sample spans fewer than 95,000 clones, around nine tenths being singletons. This material consisted of CD4+ or CD8+ T cells sorted from blood, taken in a trial of the OX40 agonist ivuxolimab. The receptor's source is an adult with an advanced solid tumor such as melanoma, head and neck, liver or kidney cancer. The J gene is TRBJ1-2, the V gene TRBV5-8; D perhaps matches TRBD1 (5 bases). The DNA for the CDR3 is TGTGCCAGCAGCTCTGGTCCAGGGTATAACTATGGCTACACCTTC. It codes for CASSSGPGYNYGYTF.